This T cell receptor (beta chain) is drawn from a study of OX40 agonist ivuxolimab in advanced cancers. As for the study in general: Treatment of patients was with ivuxolimab, an agonistic anti-OX40 (CD134) antibody. The study, taken as a whole, reports: Both CD4+ and CD8+ T cell populations in blood had undergone clonal expansion by week 6 at 0.1 to 3.0 mg/kg. Low clonal expansion, among the lowest seen, marked partial responders at 0.1-3.0 mg/kg.

The CDR3 is 16 residues long. In germline, CDR1 is LGHNA, CDR2 YSLEER. The V end lost 0 bases, the J end lost 13 bases, and 22 bases lay between the germline ends. Here immunoSEQ multiplex PCR was the method, and the copy in TCRdb shows in-frame clones only, minus some. The repertoire holds under 55,000 clones, with roughly 82% as singletons. Concerning this clone: No antigen is known for it.

This clonotype originated in an adult with an advanced solid tumor such as melanoma, head and neck, liver or kidney cancer. The sequencing here drew on CD4+ or CD8+ T cells sorted from blood, taken in a trial of the OX40 agonist ivuxolimab. This rearrangement joins TRBV4-3 to TRBJ2-1, with D possibly matching TRBD2 (7 bases). The CDR3 reads CASSQDPAGASNRQFF. The CDR3 DNA is TGCGCCAGCAGCCAAGACCCGGCGGGGGCAAGTAACCGTCAGTTCTTC.